The 11 T cell receptor beta chains presented below share a single source sample, sequenced in a study of T cells after yellow fever vaccination (dated by TCRdb to 2018 to 2020). According to the study, the label for this sample's treatment or condition signals: live attenuated yellow fever vaccine strain. The library relied on 5' RACE. Reads for this sample came from an Illumina NovaSeq 6000. TCRdb took the public reads, trimmed them with fastp at Q25, ran MiXCR for clone calling and kept in-frame beta chains. All rows with the same CDR3 protein become a single entry with the most common DNA and genes. For this sample the table gives 400,000 to 450,000 distinct CDR3 sequences, of which 15% to 20% were detected only once. Roughly 19% of the sample lies in the top ten. The sequencing here drew on PBMCs, taken before the yellow fever booster vaccination. These receptor sequences come from a man aged 18 to 30 who received the YFV17D yellow fever vaccine.

This clonotype was detected a few times. This chain uses TRBV20-1 with TRBJ2-7; D not resolved. V was pared by 6 bases and J by 4 bases, with 10 bases between. The CDR3 loop spans 11 amino acids. Germline V gene sequence: CDR1 DFQATT, CDR2 SNEGSKA (reference sequence). CDR3 in amino acids: CSALSAYEQYF. The CDR3 DNA sequence: TGCAGTGCCCTCTCTGCGTACGAGCAGTACTTC.

This clonotype was counted only a few times. The rearrangement links TRBV12-3 or TRBV12-4 to TRBJ2-2; D unclear. The CDR3 runs 14 residues. The V end lost 4 bases, the J end lost 1 base, and 7 bases lay between the germline ends. CDR3 protein: CASSSTLNTGELFF. CDR3 DNA: TGTGCCAGCAGTTCGACTCTGAACACCGGGGAGCTGTTTTTT.

This chain joins TRBV4-1 and TRBJ2-7; 7 positions agree with TRBD1. The CDR3 runs 15 residues. The trim removed 4 bases at V and 6 bases at J, leaving 12 bases unmatched. Germline CDR1 MGHRA, CDR2 YSYEKL. CDR3 bases: TGCGCCAGCAGCCCCTTGACCGACAGGGCCAGCGAGCAGTACTTC. This gives the protein CASSPLTDRASEQYF.

The sample holds one count of this clonotype. This sequence joins TRBV28 and TRBJ1-2; D possibly corresponds to TRBD1 (5 bases). Trimming took 4 bases from V and 4 from J, leaving 10 bases between them. Germline values: CDR1 MDHEN, CDR2 SYDVKM. The CDR3 is 13 amino acids. The CDR3 region is CASSSQGPYGYTF. CDR3 DNA sequence: TGTGCCAGCAGTTCGCAGGGTCCCTATGGCTACACCTTC.

The sample holds one count of this clonotype. The genes are TRBV19 and TRBJ1-5; D is uncertain. V was cut by 3 bases and J by 3 bases, with 12 bases left in between. This CDR3 region has 15 residues. Germline CDR1 and CDR2: LNHDA and SQIVND (reference sequence). The DNA of the CDR3 is TGTGCCAGTAGTATCGCCCCCGGCATCAATCAGCCCCAGCATTTT. It yields the protein CASSIAPGINQPQHF.

This clonotype has more than one count but fewer than ten. The V gene is TRBV6-2 or TRBV6-3, the J gene TRBJ2-7; 7 nucleotides agree with TRBD1. CDR3 length: 13 amino acids. Germline V gene lookup returns CDR1 MNHEY and CDR2 SVGEGT. V gave up 8 bases and J gave up 2 bases; unmatched junction bases: 6. The CDR3 region is CASEGQKPYEQYF. CDR3 DNA sequence: TGTGCCAGCGAGGGACAGAAGCCCTACGAGCAGTACTTC.

The J gene is TRBJ2-2, the V gene TRBV6-2 or TRBV6-3, with D unresolved. The CDR3 has 12 amino acids. V was clipped by 10 bases and J by 1 base, with 7 bases between them. Germline CDR1 and CDR2: MNHEY and SVGEGT. This CDR3 reads CATLLNTGELFF. The DNA for the CDR3 is TGTGCCACCCTCTTGAACACCGGGGAGCTGTTTTTT.

The genes are TRBV20-1 and TRBJ2-5; tentatively, D is TRBD1 (5 bases). Germline values: CDR1 DFQATT, CDR2 SNEGSKA (reference sequence). V lost 4 bases and J lost 2, with 8 bases in between. The CDR3 length is 12 residues. The CDR3 bases are TGCAGTGCTAACCAGGGTCAAGAGACCCAGTACTTC. Its protein product is CSANQGQETQYF.

The rearrangement links TRBV20-1 to TRBJ2-1, with 8 nucleotides matching TRBD2. The CDR3 sequence is 13 residues long. V shed 6 bases and J 3 bases; nucleotides not matched to a gene: 4. Germline V lookup: CDR1 DFQATT, CDR2 SNEGSKA (reference sequence). The CDR3 DNA reads TGCAGTGCAGCCGGGACTAGCTACAATGAGCAGTTCTTC. Translating it yields CSAAGTSYNEQFF.

This clonotype was seen a handful of times. The chain joins TRBV5-1 to TRBJ2-1; the D gene could be TRBD1 or TRBD2 (5 bases each). Per germline, CDR1 SGHRS and CDR2 YFSETQ. Trimming took off 3 bases at V and 5 bases at J, with 15 bases between the two ends. This CDR3 comprises 15 residues. CDR3 region: CASSSGQGDHNEQFF. The CDR3 bases are TGCGCCAGCAGCTCGGGGCAGGGAGACCACAATGAGCAGTTCTTC.

This clonotype was seen more than once but under ten times. This chain joins TRBV21-1 and TRBJ2-6; the table names TRBD1, a call not compared with the DNA. TRBV21-1 is listed as a pseudogene. The length of the CDR3 is 17 residues. The DNA of the CDR3 is TGTGCCAGCAGCGTCCGGGACAGAGCCTCTGGGGCCAACGTCCTGACTTTC. The encoded protein is CASSVRDRASGANVLTF.